Reported below is one T cell receptor (beta chain). These data belong to a study of CD8 T cells in Susac syndrome. CDR1 and CDR2 from the germline V gene are KGHSH and LQKENI. The CDR3 contains 16 residues. V gave up 0 bases and J gave up 4 bases, with 12 bases separating them. RNA, at roughly 0.45 to 1 ug, was reverse transcribed with random hexamers. TCRdb reanalysed the immunoSEQ multiplex PCR reads using MiXCR and keeps one entry per CDR3 protein. Counted here are around 130,000 distinct CDR3 sequences, around 94% occurring once; the ten biggest clones make up 0.28%. This rearrangement joins TRBV18 to TRBJ2-2; possibly TRBD1 or TRBD2 for D (6 bases each). This receptor was taken from a human donor with Susac syndrome. Sequenced input: CD8+ T cells from PBMCs. CDR3 sequence: CASSPPGGGVTGELFF. For the CDR3, the DNA is TGTGCCAGCTCACCACCTGGAGGGGGTGTCACCGGGGAGCTGTTTTTT.